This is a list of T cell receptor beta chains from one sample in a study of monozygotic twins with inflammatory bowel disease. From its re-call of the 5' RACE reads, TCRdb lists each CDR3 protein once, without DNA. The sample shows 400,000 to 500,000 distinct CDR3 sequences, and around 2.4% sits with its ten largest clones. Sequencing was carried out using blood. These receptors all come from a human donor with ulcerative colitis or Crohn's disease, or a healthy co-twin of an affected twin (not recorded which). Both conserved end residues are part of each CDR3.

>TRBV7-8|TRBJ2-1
CASSRRLAGDYNEQFF
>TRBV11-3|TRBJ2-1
CASEGLNNEQFF
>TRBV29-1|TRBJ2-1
CSVDGASGRYNEQFF
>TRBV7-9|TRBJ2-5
CASSPPHPQETQYF
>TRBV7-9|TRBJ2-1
CASSAPGLGSHEQFF
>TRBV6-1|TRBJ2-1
CASRTASGNEQFF
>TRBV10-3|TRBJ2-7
CAISELNSNYEQYF
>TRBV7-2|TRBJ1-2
CASSPYSGTANTYGYTF
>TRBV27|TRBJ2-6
CASSFLVGPGSGANVLTF
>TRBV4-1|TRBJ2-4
CASSLPGTGVAKNIQYF
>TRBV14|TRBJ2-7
CASSQDRVPLSREQYF
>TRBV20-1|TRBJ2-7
CSASSGPDDEQYF
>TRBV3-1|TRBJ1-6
CASSQTGTGYNSPLHF
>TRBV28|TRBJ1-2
CASSFKGYGYTF
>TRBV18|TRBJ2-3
CASSPQIGDTDTQYF
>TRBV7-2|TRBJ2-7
CASSLARTRTVGSYEQYF
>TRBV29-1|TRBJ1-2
CSVTRQGAMVGYTF
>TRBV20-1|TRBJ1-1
CSANPRGRQGNTEAFF
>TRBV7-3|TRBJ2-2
CASSSSPTSTGELFF
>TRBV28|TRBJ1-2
CASSPDSLNYGYTF
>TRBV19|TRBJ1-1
CASSMGTAEAFF
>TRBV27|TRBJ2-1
CASSFWGGRNYNEQFF
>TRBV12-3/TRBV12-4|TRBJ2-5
CASSLGGRGQTQYF
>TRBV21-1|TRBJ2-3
CASSRPGGGADTQYF
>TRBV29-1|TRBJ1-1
CSVRRQGASANTEAFF
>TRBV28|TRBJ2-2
CAGGTSGTTGELFF
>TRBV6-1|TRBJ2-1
CASRLALYLGEQFF
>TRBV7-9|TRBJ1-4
CASSSLRQGWNEKLFF
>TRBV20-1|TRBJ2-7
CSAAGTSGRTVQYF
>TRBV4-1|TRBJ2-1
CASSQKSKAPYNEQFF
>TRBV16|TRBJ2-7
CASSQRGRYEQYF
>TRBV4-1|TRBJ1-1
CASSQEDRMAEAFF
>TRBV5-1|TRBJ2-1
CASSPGSSGPFYNEQFF
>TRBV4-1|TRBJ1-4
CASSQEGPREKLFF
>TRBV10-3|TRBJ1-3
CAIREGASGNTIYF
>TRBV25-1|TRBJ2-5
CASSGWALGETQYF
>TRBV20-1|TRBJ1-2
CSAPGQGVSYTF
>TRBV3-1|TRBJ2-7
CASSQVQGGGEQYF
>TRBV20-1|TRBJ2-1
CSATLRNEQFF
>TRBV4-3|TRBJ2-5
CASSPIVRDGTQYF
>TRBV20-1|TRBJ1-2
CSADGTTLSTGYTF
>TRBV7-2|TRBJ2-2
CASSRSGSNTGELFF
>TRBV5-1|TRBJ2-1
CASSLEAWEDTYNEQFF
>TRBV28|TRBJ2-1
CASSPGQGLDEQFF
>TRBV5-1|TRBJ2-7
CASSLGASGMDEQYF
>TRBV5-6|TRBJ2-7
CASSLSSVYEQYF
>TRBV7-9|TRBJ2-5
CASSRTGVRETQYF
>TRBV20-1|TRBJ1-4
CSAQEVAGGNEKLFF
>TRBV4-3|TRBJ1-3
CASSQERGNTIYF
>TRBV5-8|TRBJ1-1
CASSTYQSTEAFF
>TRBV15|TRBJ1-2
CTTSADAIYGYTF
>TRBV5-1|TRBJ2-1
CASSLTVTYNEQFF